Presented here are 10 T cell receptor beta chains from one specimen sequenced in a study of T cells after yellow fever vaccination. TCRdb re-called the 5' RACE reads with MiXCR, one entry per CDR3 protein. The sample gives about 300,000 distinct CDR3 sequences, roughly 9% of which show up once; about 3.5% is in the top ten. This specimen consisted of CD4+ T cells sorted from PBMCs, obtained 5 days after the yellow fever booster vaccination. These receptors were obtained from a man aged 18 to 29 who received the YFV17D yellow fever vaccine.

This clonotype has a handful of counts. V gene TRBV28 combines with J gene TRBJ1-5; TRBD1 matches 11 bases. Germline V gives CDR1 MDHEN, CDR2 SYDVKM. The CDR3 is 17 amino acids. V lost 0 bases and J lost 3; bases outside the gene matches: 4. In DNA form, the CDR3 reads TGTGCCAGCAGTTTATGGGACAGGGGGCCCGACAATCAGCCCCAGCATTTT. Translated: CASSLWDRGPDNQPQHF.

The V gene is TRBV11-3, the J gene TRBJ2-5, with TRBD2 matching 9 bases. This CDR3 spans 14 amino acids. J gave up 0 bases and V 8 bases, and 4 bases lay outside the gene matches. Germline CDR1 SGHNT, CDR2 YENEEA. CDR3 nucleotides: TGTGCCAGCCAGACTAGCGGATACCAAGAGACCCAGTACTTC. It translates to CASQTSGYQETQYF.

The rearrangement links TRBV9 to TRBJ1-1, with D possibly TRBD1 on 6 matching bases. The CDR3 is 15 residues long. With 2 bases removed from V and 0 bases from J, the gap between germline ends came to 11 bases. The germline V gene has CDR1 SGDLS and CDR2 YYNGEE. The CDR3 loop is CASSVIGGMNTEAFF. The DNA for the CDR3 is TGTGCCAGCAGCGTGATAGGGGGGATGAACACTGAAGCTTTCTTT.

This clonotype was seen ten or more times. The V gene is TRBV5-1, the J gene TRBJ2-7, with a possible D match to TRBD1 (5 bases). The CDR3 loop spans 14 amino acids. V lost 5 bases and J 2 bases, leaving 14 bases between the germline ends. Germline loops: CDR1 SGHRS, CDR2 YFSETQ. CDR3 residues: CASRHPPTAYEQYF. The CDR3, as DNA: TGCGCCAGCAGACACCCGCCGACAGCCTACGAGCAGTACTTC. Together with reference TRBV5-1 and TRBJ2-7, the CDR3 gives the full variable domain: KAGVTQTPRYLIKTRGQQVTLSCSPISGHRSVSWYQQTPGQGLQFLFEYFSETQRNKGNFPGRFSGRQFSNSRSEMNVSTLELGDSALYLCASRHPPTAYEQYFGPGTRLTVT.

This clonotype was picked up a small number of times. V is TRBV12-3 or TRBV12-4 and J is TRBJ1-1; D is possibly TRBD1 (6 bases). V lost 7 bases and J 1 base, leaving 13 bases between the germline ends. The CDR3 runs 14 residues. The CDR3 loop reads CASTLRQENTEAFF. The CDR3 nucleotides read TGTGCCAGCACCTTGAGACAGGAGAACACTGAAGCTTTCTTT.

This clonotype was seen a handful of times. The rearrangement links TRBV5-5 to TRBJ2-7; D call uncertain. This CDR3 region has 14 residues. Germline values: CDR1 SGHKS, CDR2 YYEKEE (reference sequence). Trimming took off 3 bases at V and 2 bases at J, with 12 bases between the two ends. Written as DNA, the CDR3 is TGTGCCAGCAGCTCCCTACAGCGACCCTACGAGCAGTACGTC. It yields the protein CASSSLQRPYEQYV.

The genes are TRBV4-3 and TRBJ2-2, with D uncertain. This CDR3 contains 12 residues. V was cut by 4 bases and J by 8 bases, with 8 bases left in between. Looked up from germline, CDR1 is LGHNA and CDR2 is YSLEER. The CDR3 loop reads CASSLEWGELFF. The CDR3 DNA is TGCGCCAGCAGCCTCGAGTGGGGGGAGCTGTTTTTT.

Many counts were recorded for this clonotype. V gene TRBV20-1 combines with J gene TRBJ1-1, with 8 bases lining up with TRBD1. CDR3 length equals 14 residues. The V and J ends lost 5 bases and 1 base, in that order; junction bases with no gene match: 6. Germline-derived CDR1 and CDR2 are DFQATT and SNEGSKA (reference sequence). The CDR3 is CSAALQGANTEAFF. The CDR3 DNA follows: TGCAGTGCTGCACTCCAGGGGGCGAACACTGAAGCTTTCTTT.

This clonotype was seen more than once but under ten times. V usage is TRBV4-3 and J usage is TRBJ2-3; TRBD1 aligns across 8 bases. Germline V CDR1 and CDR2: LGHNA, YSLEER. The CDR3 extends over 15 amino acids. Trimming took 4 bases from V and 2 from J; bases not matched to a gene: 5. CDR3 bases: TGCGCCAGCAGCCGGGGACAGGCGATCACAGATACGCAGTATTTT. It translates to CASSRGQAITDTQYF.

This chain joins TRBV6-2 or TRBV6-3 and TRBJ1-2; no clear D. This CDR3 is built from 12 residues. Per germline, CDR1 MNHEY and CDR2 SVGEGT. Trimming removed 5 bases at V and 6 bases at J, with 10 bases between. The CDR3: CASSPLGDGYTF. CDR3 DNA: TGTGCCAGCAGTCCCTTGGGCGATGGCTACACCTTC.